This T cell receptor (beta chain) was identified in a study of cytotoxic CD8 clonotypes in ibrutinib-treated CLL. Study context: In all, about a dozen patients were relapsed/refractory, under 16 were treatment-naive and roughly 18 were IGHV unmutated.

Here immunoSEQ multiplex PCR was the method, and the copy in TCRdb shows in-frame clones only, minus some. The repertoire holds around 250,000 clones, with roughly 70% as singletons. V was clipped by 4 bases and J by 8 bases; unmatched bases: 4. The CDR3 is 12 amino acids. Germline V gene lookup returns CDR1 SQVTM and CDR2 ANQGSEA. V and J are TRBV29-1 and TRBJ1-2; 10 bases fit TRBD1. The specimen comprised PBMCs, sampled after 24 months of ibrutinib treatment. The TCR was taken from a human donor with chronic lymphocytic leukemia. CDR3 bases: TGCAGCGTTGTGACAGGGGGCAGGGGCTACACCTTC. Protein: CSVVTGGRGYTF.